This entry features one TCR beta chain sequence. Its specificity is unknown. These data belong to a study of CD8 T cells in Susac syndrome. General observations from the study: TCR sequencing and HLA analysis covered a relatively small number of individuals.

The sequenced target, TCR beta, came from blood CD8+ and CD4+ T cells. In contrast to the negatively isolated CD8+ and CD4+ T cells, TEMRA cells were FACS-enriched. The CDR3 contains 16 residues. V shed 3 bases and J 7 bases; nucleotides not matched to a gene: 9. Germline V gives CDR1 LNHDA, CDR2 SQIVND (reference sequence). A quantity of roughly 0.5 to 1 ug RNA underwent reverse transcription using random hexamers. TCRdb recomputed calls from the immunoSEQ multiplex PCR reads with MiXCR, one row per CDR3 protein. The table shows 150,000 to 250,000 distinct CDR3 sequences, with 90% to 95% occurring only once.

This chain links TRBV19 with TRBJ2-1, with 10 bases aligning to TRBD2. The TCR comes from a human donor with multiple sclerosis. Specimen: CD4+ T cells from PBMCs. The chain's CDR3 is CASSISPGLAKNEQFF. DNA of the CDR3: TGTGCCAGTAGTATTTCCCCGGGACTAGCGAAGAATGAGCAGTTCTTC.